The 24 T cell receptor beta chains below all came from one sample that was sequenced in a study of blood T cell repertoires in COVID-19. The repertoire was sequenced with immunoSEQ multiplex PCR; TCRdb's copy has only in-frame clones and lacks some. The sample consists of 400,000 or so clones, around 84% of them appearing once. The material sequenced was peripheral blood. Every receptor here comes from a human donor in a cohort sampled during active COVID-19.

J is TRBJ1-5 and V is TRBV6-6, with TRBD1 identical over 7 bases. This CDR3 is built from 13 residues. The J segment lost 5 bases and the V segment lost 5 bases, leaving 3 bases of the junction unmatched. CDR1 is MNHNY and CDR2 is SVGAGI in the germline V gene (reference sequence). The CDR3 region has the DNA TGTGCCAGCAGTACTGGACAGGATCAGCCCCAGCATTTT. Translation gives CASSTGQDQPQHF.

V gene TRBV9 combines with J gene TRBJ2-3; 10 nucleotides align to TRBD2. The CDR3 totals 16 residues. CDR1 is SGDLS, CDR2 YYNGEE, per germline. V trimming: 1 base; J trimming: 0 bases; junction bases outside the gene matches: 2. The CDR3: CASSVTSGASTDTQYF. The DNA for the CDR3 is TGTGCCAGCAGCGTAACTAGCGGGGCTAGCACAGATACGCAGTATTTT.

The CDR3 region is CASSLSGQDNSPLHF. In nucleotides, the CDR3 is TGTGCCAGCAGCCTGTCGGGACAAGATAATTCACCCCTCCACTTT. V and J are TRBV7-8 and TRBJ1-6, with D perhaps TRBD1 (6 bases). The germline CDR1 and CDR2 sequences are SGHVS and FQNEAQ. CDR3 length: 15 amino acids. Trimming cost V 5 bases and J 5 bases, with 13 bases left between them.

The chain couples TRBV27 to TRBJ1-2; 10 bases line up with TRBD1. Losses at the gene ends were 7 bases for V and 10 bases for J; bases not matched to a gene: 6. Germline CDR1 is MNHEY and CDR2 is SMNVEV (reference sequence). The CDR3 covers 12 residues. The CDR3 loop is CASTTGTGDYTF. In DNA form, the CDR3 reads TGTGCCAGCACCACCGGGACAGGGGACTACACCTTC.

This chain links TRBV7-3 with TRBJ2-1; D call uncertain. This CDR3 is 13 amino acids long. V was cut by 4 bases and J by 7 bases, with 11 bases left in between. Germline assignment: CDR1 SGHTA and CDR2 FQGTGA. The CDR3 sequence: CASSSSSFNEQFF. The CDR3 DNA follows: TGTGCCAGCAGCTCGTCTAGTTTTAATGAGCAGTTCTTC.

The gene calls are TRBV5-6 and TRBJ2-3; D gene uncertain. Germline V gene sequence: CDR1 SGHDT, CDR2 YYEEEE. V lost 4 bases and J 2 bases, leaving 5 bases between the germline ends. The CDR3 is made up of 12 amino acids. The CDR3 spells CASSVNTDTQYF. The CDR3 nucleotides are TGTGCCAGCAGCGTTAACACAGATACGCAGTATTTT.

A single count supports this clone. V usage is TRBV2 and J usage is TRBJ2-7; the D gene is possibly TRBD1 (6 bases). Trimming took off 5 bases at V and 6 bases at J, with 11 bases between the two ends. CDR1 and CDR2 (germline): SNHLY, FYNNEI. This CDR3 region has 12 residues. CDR3 in amino acids: CASSLQGSEQYF. The CDR3 DNA reads as TGTGCCAGCAGTCTACAGGGATCCGAGCAGTACTTC.

The chain combines TRBV11-2 with TRBJ2-7; D perhaps matches TRBD2 (5 bases). CDR1 and CDR2 from the germline V gene are SGHAT and FQNNGV. V was cut by 5 bases and J by 3 bases, with 14 bases left in between. There are 14 residues in the CDR3. CDR3 amino acids: CASSRGQRIYEQYF. The DNA of the CDR3 is TGTGCCAGCAGCCGCGGGCAGAGGATCTACGAGCAGTACTTC.

The V gene is TRBV6-1, the J gene TRBJ1-5, with unresolved D. Germline assignment: CDR1 MNHNS and CDR2 SASEGT. This CDR3 spans 15 amino acids. Trimming took 2 bases from V and 4 from J, leaving 12 bases between them. CDR3 sequence reads: CASSETTETNQPQHF. As DNA, the CDR3 is TGTGCCAGCAGTGAAACCACAGAAACTAATCAGCCCCAGCATTTT.

J is TRBJ2-5 and V is TRBV7-9, with D perhaps matching TRBD1 (5 bases). The CDR3 totals 16 residues. Germline CDR1 is SEHNR and CDR2 is FQNEAQ (reference sequence). Deletions cut 0 bases from V and 0 bases from J, with 11 bases between. For the CDR3, the DNA is TGTGCCAGCAGCTTAGCCCATCCAGGGAACCAAGAGACCCAGTACTTC. It codes for CASSLAHPGNQETQYF.

The chain recombines TRBV2 with TRBJ2-5, with D tentatively TRBD1 (5 bases). The V gene lost 3 bases and the J gene lost 1 base, with 12 bases spanning the gap. Germline V gene lookup returns CDR1 SNHLY and CDR2 FYNNEI. The CDR3 totals 15 residues. CDR3 sequence reads: CASSDVGAVQETQYF. The CDR3 DNA follows: TGTGCCAGCAGTGACGTTGGGGCGGTCCAAGAGACCCAGTACTTC.

The rearrangement uses TRBV7-2 and TRBJ2-3; 11 positions agree with TRBD2. Germline CDR1 reads SGHTA; CDR2 reads FQGNSA. The CDR3 has 17 residues. V was clipped by 3 bases and J by 6 bases; unmatched bases: 11. This CDR3 reads CASSLGASGGLRDTQYF. In nucleotides, the CDR3 is TGTGCCAGCAGCTTGGGAGCTAGCGGGGGGTTAAGGGATACGCAGTATTTT.

The V gene is TRBV9, the J gene TRBJ1-3, with 9 bases fitting TRBD1. CDR1 SGDLS and CDR2 YYNGEE come from the germline V gene. V was clipped by 4 bases and J by 0 bases; unmatched bases: 14. The CDR3 extends over 19 amino acids. CDR3 in DNA: TGTGCCAGCAGCAAAACAGGGGGCGCGTCCGACAACTCTGGAAACACCATATATTTT. Translation gives CASSKTGGASDNSGNTIYF.

The gene calls are TRBV4-1 and TRBJ2-3; D possibly corresponds to TRBD1 (6 bases). There are 16 residues in the CDR3. CDR1 is MGHRA and CDR2 is YSYEKL in the germline V gene. V was clipped by 0 bases and J by 2 bases, with 12 bases between them. The CDR3 DNA follows: TGCGCCAGCAGCCAAGAAGCTAGGGGGTACACAGATACGCAGTATTTT. Its translation is CASSQEARGYTDTQYF.

V is TRBV29-1 and J is TRBJ2-3, with a weak D call TRBD2 (6 bases). The germline V and J ends were trimmed by 4 bases and 1 base, with 12 bases remaining between them. The CDR3 consists of 14 residues. The germline V gene has CDR1 SQVTM and CDR2 ANQGSEA. Written as DNA, the CDR3 is TGCAGCGTTGCGGGCAGGGAGGGCACAGATACGCAGTATTTT. Its protein product is CSVAGREGTDTQYF.

J is TRBJ2-3 and V is TRBV19, with D unclear. Germline CDR1 and CDR2: LNHDA and SQIVND (reference sequence). With 5 bases removed from V and 2 bases from J, the gap between germline ends came to 14 bases. The CDR3 totals 15 residues. The CDR3 nucleotides are TGTGCCAGTAGTGACTGGATAGCAGCCACAGATACGCAGTATTTT. This translates into CASSDWIAATDTQYF.

The V call is TRBV28, the J call TRBJ2-1, with 11 bases identical to TRBD2. Germline V gives CDR1 MDHEN, CDR2 SYDVKM. CDR3 size: 14 residues. The J segment lost 8 bases and the V segment lost 10 bases, leaving 10 bases of the junction unmatched. The CDR3 reads CATDETSGTDEQFF. CDR3 nucleotides: TGTGCCACCGACGAGACTAGCGGGACCGATGAGCAGTTCTTC.

V gene TRBV7-6 combines with J gene TRBJ2-3, with a tentative D call TRBD2 (5 bases). This CDR3 spans 13 amino acids. The germline V gene has CDR1 SGHVS and CDR2 FNYEAQ. Trimming removed 5 bases at V and 1 base at J, with 7 bases between. The CDR3 region is CASSPRGTDTQYF. As DNA, the CDR3 is TGTGCCAGCAGCCCGAGGGGCACAGATACGCAGTATTTT.

V usage is TRBV30 and J usage is TRBJ2-5, with 10 bases that match TRBD2. The germline V gene encodes CDR1 GTSNPN and CDR2 SVGIG (reference sequence). The trim removed 3 bases at V and 2 bases at J, leaving 3 bases unmatched. This CDR3 spans 14 amino acids. The CDR3, as DNA: TGTGCCTGGAGCGGACTAGCGGCACAAGAGACCCAGTACTTC. As protein: CAWSGLAAQETQYF.

The chain has TRBV9 and TRBJ2-1; 11 nucleotides agree with TRBD2. This CDR3 region has 19 residues. V gave up 2 bases and J gave up 1 base; unmatched junction bases: 11. Germline V CDR1 and CDR2: SGDLS, YYNGEE. The CDR3 reads CASSVGLAGTPFSYNEQFF. In nucleotides, the CDR3 is TGTGCCAGCAGCGTCGGACTAGCGGGCACACCTTTTTCCTACAATGAGCAGTTCTTC. Full variable domain (remainder filled in from reference TRBV9 and TRBJ2-1): DSGVTQTPKHLITATGQRVTLRCSPRSGDLSVYWYQQSLDQGLQFLIQYYNGEERAKGNILERFSAQQFPDLHSELNLSSLELGDSALYFCASSVGLAGTPFSYNEQFFGPGTRLTVL.

In nucleotides, the CDR3 is TGCGCCAGCAGCCAATCGAGTAATTCACCCCTCCACTTT. This sequence encodes CASSQSSNSPLHF. V usage is TRBV4-1 and J usage is TRBJ1-6; D unresolved. The germline V gene has CDR1 MGHRA and CDR2 YSYEKL. With 2 bases removed from V and 6 bases from J, the gap between germline ends came to 5 bases. The length of the CDR3 is 13 residues.

This clone was detected only once. The chain couples TRBV18 to TRBJ2-7, with 8 bases that match TRBD2. V dropped 5 bases and J dropped 6; count of bases not matched to a gene: 9. The CDR3 is 14 amino acids. Germline CDR1 KGHSH, CDR2 LQKENI. CDR3 protein: CASSSGGGIVEQYF. The CDR3 nucleotides are TGTGCCAGCTCATCAGGCGGGGGGATAGTCGAGCAGTACTTC.

The chain has TRBV19 and TRBJ2-2, with D unclear. The V gene's germline CDR1 is LNHDA and CDR2 SQIVND (reference sequence). Trimming left V 3 bases short and J 5 bases short, with 13 bases between. The CDR3 runs 15 residues. The CDR3 DNA reads TGTGCCAGTAGTATTCGTGGCCTTAAAACCGGGGAGCTGTTTTTT. Protein: CASSIRGLKTGELFF. The whole variable domain, remainder taken from reference TRBV19 and TRBJ2-2, is DGGITQSPKYLFRKEGQNVTLSCEQNLNHDAMYWYRQDPGQGLRLIYYSQIVNDFQKGDIAEGYSVSREKKESFPLTVTSAQKNPTAFYLCASSIRGLKTGELFFGEGSRLTVL.

The chain carries TRBV19 and TRBJ2-1; 11 bases align to TRBD2. This CDR3 contains 15 residues. Unmatched junction bases numbered 9, after V lost 5 bases and J lost 9 bases. Germline CDR1 is LNHDA and CDR2 is SQIVND (reference sequence). As DNA, the CDR3 is TGTGCCAGTAGTGTGTATAGCGGGGGGGCCGGTGAGCAGTTCTTC. Translated, it gives CASSVYSGGAGEQFF.